This T cell receptor beta chain was identified in a study of shared clonotypes between healthy human individuals. The CDR3 is 13 residues long. Trimming stripped 4 bases from V and 9 bases from J, with 18 bases between. Looked up from germline, CDR1 is GTSNPN and CDR2 is SVGIG (reference sequence). The method was immunoSEQ multiplex PCR; TCRdb's version includes in-frame clones alone and lacks a portion of them. The sample has 2 million to 2.5 million clones, 85% to 95% seen once. The study separated CD4+ cells into CD45RA+ naive and CD45RA-negative memory subsets. Notes on the study in general: Shared across a handful of donors were roughly 4.8% of the naive CD4 clonotypes. Larger estimated richness was generally seen in naive subsets than in memory subsets.

With respect to this clone: Antigen unknown.

Sequencing input: naive CD4+ T cells sorted from blood. As to subset: CD45RA+ positively selected. This chain uses TRBV30 with TRBJ1-2; D remains unclear. The TCR comes from a man aged 18 to 30 in good health. The CDR3 region is CAWNRGDYERYTF. CDR3 nucleotide sequence: TGTGCCTGGAACCGTGGTGACTATGAACGCTACACCTTC. Full variable domain (remainder filled in from reference TRBV30 and TRBJ1-2): SQTIHQWPATLVQPVGSPLSLECTVEGTSNPNLYWYRQAAGRGLQLLFYSVGIGQISSEVPQNLSASRPQDRQFILSSKKLLLSDSGFYLCAWNRGDYERYTFGSGTRLTVV.